This entry lists 30 T cell receptor beta chains sequenced from one sample in a study of T cell responses to AZD1222 COVID-19 vaccine (dated by TCRdb to the early 2020s). In the paper's terms, the time point label means: baseline before first vaccination. Library preparation used the immunoSEQ multiplex PCR assay. TCRdb obtained this table from immuneACCESS and retained in-frame rearrangements with V and J assigned. These tables miss some clones; where compared with another copy, unresolved V genes account for less than half of the shortfall, and the remainder is unexplained. This sample gives about 98,000 clones in total; less than 90% of them show up just once. The ten largest account for 17% of the sample. Sample: peripheral blood, taken on day 0 of AZD1222 vaccination. These receptors originate from an adult in good health.

The CDR3 here is CASSRDRFTSGANVLTF. The CDR3, as DNA: TGTGCCAGCAGCCGGGACAGATTTACTTCTGGGGCCAACGTCCTGACTTTC. The chain carries TRBV11-3 and TRBJ2-6, with 7 bases fitting TRBD1. The CDR3 contains 17 residues. Trimming at V came to 5 bases and at J to 1 base, leaving 8 bases not matched to a gene. In germline, CDR1 is SGHNT, CDR2 YENEEA.

The chain couples TRBV19 to TRBJ1-1; D may be TRBD1 (6 bases). Germline loops: CDR1 LNHDA, CDR2 SQIVND (reference sequence). The CDR3 consists of 14 residues. Trimming removed 3 bases at V and 4 bases at J, with 12 bases between. The CDR3 region has the DNA TGTGCCAGTAGTATTCAGGGGCGAAGCACTGAAGCTTTCTTT. This translates into CASSIQGRSTEAFF.

The gene calls are TRBV24-1 and TRBJ2-3; 12 bases fit TRBD2. This CDR3 has 17 amino acids. V shed 12 bases, J shed 4 bases, and the junction held 16 bases outside the gene matches. Germline CDR1 KGHDR, CDR2 SFDVKD. The CDR3 region is CASAGGLAGGLADTQYF. The CDR3 DNA is TGTGCCTCCGCAGGGGGGCTAGCGGGAGGGCTGGCAGATACGCAGTATTTT.

The chain couples TRBV6-2 or TRBV6-3 to TRBJ2-7; 7 bases are shared with TRBD1. V trimming: 2 bases; J trimming: 4 bases; junction bases outside the gene matches: 8. CDR1 is MNHEY and CDR2 is SVGEGT in the germline V gene. This CDR3 region has 15 residues. CDR3 protein: CASSYETGSVYEQYV. As DNA, the CDR3 is TGTGCCAGCAGTTACGAGACAGGGAGCGTGTACGAGCAGTACGTC.

V usage is TRBV6-2 or TRBV6-3 and J usage is TRBJ2-7, with D hard to call. V was cut by 5 bases and J by 3 bases, with 8 bases left in between. This CDR3 has 12 residues. The germline V gene encodes CDR1 MNHEY and CDR2 SVGEGT. The CDR3 DNA reads as TGTGCCAGCAGTCCGGACGGCTACGAGCAGTACGTC. Encoded protein: CASSPDGYEQYV.

V usage is TRBV10-2 and J usage is TRBJ2-7; the D gene is possibly TRBD2 (5 bases). V lost 10 bases and J 4 bases, leaving 14 bases between the germline ends. This CDR3 spans 12 amino acids. Germline loops: CDR1 WSHSY, CDR2 SAAADI. The CDR3 region has the DNA TGCGCCACCGGGGTGGCTTCATACGAGCAGTACGTC. Its translation is CATGVASYEQYV.

This chain uses TRBV10-3 with TRBJ2-3, with TRBD2 matching 7 bases. The V gene end was trimmed by 2 bases and the J gene end by 1 base; junction bases not matched to a gene: 6. The CDR3 is made up of 16 amino acids. The germline V gene encodes CDR1 ENHRY and CDR2 SYGVKD. The DNA for the CDR3 is TGTGCCATCAGTGAGCCTCTAGCGGACGGCACAGATACGCAGTATTTT. This gives the protein CAISEPLADGTDTQYF.

The V call is TRBV6-6, the J call TRBJ1-3; 7 bases are a match to TRBD1. This CDR3 region has 16 residues. V shed 4 bases and J 3 bases; nucleotides not matched to a gene: 9. Germline lookup yields CDR1 MNHNY and CDR2 SVGAGI (reference sequence). CDR3 loop: CASSSGIGGYGNTIYF. The CDR3 bases are TGTGCCAGCAGTTCGGGAATAGGGGGCTATGGAAACACCATATATTTT.

This clone was seen only a few times. The CDR3: CASSPRTVLNTGELFF. In DNA form, the CDR3 reads TGTGCCAGCAGCCCGCGGACAGTACTAAACACCGGGGAGCTGTTTTTT. The chain recombines TRBV7-9 with TRBJ2-2, with D tentatively TRBD1 (6 bases). The CDR3 is 16 residues long. Germline CDR1 SEHNR, CDR2 FQNEAQ (reference sequence). V gave up 5 bases and J gave up 2 bases, with 15 bases separating them.

This rearrangement joins TRBV4-3 to TRBJ1-1; D not resolved. The CDR3 loop spans 13 amino acids. The V end lost 0 bases, the J end lost 5 bases, and 7 bases lay between the germline ends. Looked up from germline, CDR1 is LGHNA and CDR2 is YSLEER. CDR3 coding DNA: TGCGCCAGCAGCCAAGATCCCGGAACTGAAGCTTTCTTT. Translated: CASSQDPGTEAFF.

The chain links TRBV3-1 (or the pseudogene TRBV3-2) to TRBJ2-1, with D unclear. The CDR3 has 13 amino acids. V was shortened by 5 bases and J by 2 bases, with 7 bases between the two germline ends. Germline values: CDR1 LGHDT, CDR2 YNNKEL (reference sequence). CDR3 sequence: CASSGPPYNEQFF. CDR3 DNA sequence: TGTGCCAGCAGCGGGCCACCCTACAATGAGCAGTTCTTC.

To note about this clone: An end of the junction differs from the germline gene, which may be a read error. The J gene is TRBJ1-4, the V gene TRBV6-1, with 7 bases matching TRBD1. CDR1 is MNHNS and CDR2 is SASEGT in the germline V gene. There are 15 residues in the CDR3. For the CDR3, the DNA is TGTGCCAGCAGGGAAGACAGGGCTCTAAAAGAAAAACTGTTTTTT. Its protein is CASREDRALKEKLFF.

The V and J genes are TRBV9 and TRBJ1-3; D is uncertain. Looked up from germline, CDR1 is SGDLS and CDR2 is YYNGEE. V lost 4 bases and J 0 bases, leaving 14 bases between the germline ends. This CDR3 has 16 residues. In nucleotides, the CDR3 is TGTGCCAGCAGCCCAGTGCCCGGTCCCTCTGGAAACACCATATATTTT. Protein: CASSPVPGPSGNTIYF. The full variable domain, rest sourced from reference TRBV9 and TRBJ1-3, is DSGVTQTPKHLITATGQRVTLRCSPRSGDLSVYWYQQSLDQGLQFLIQYYNGEERAKGNILERFSAQQFPDLHSELNLSSLELGDSALYFCASSPVPGPSGNTIYFGEGSWLTVV.

The chain employs TRBV4-3 and TRBJ2-6; weak D call: TRBD1 (6 bases). Trimming pared 1 base from V and 0 bases from J, leaving 7 bases between. The CDR3 length is 16 residues. The V gene's germline CDR1 is LGHNA and CDR2 YSLEER. CDR3: CASSQGTASGANVLTF. For the CDR3, the DNA is TGCGCCAGCAGCCAAGGGACAGCCTCTGGGGCCAACGTCCTGACTTTC.

The V call is TRBV7-3, the J call TRBJ2-1, with TRBD2 identical over 9 bases. Losses at the gene ends were 3 bases for V and 4 bases for J; bases not matched to a gene: 1. The CDR3 sequence is 14 residues long. CDR1 is SGHTA and CDR2 is FQGTGA in the germline V gene. Written as DNA, the CDR3 is TGTGCCAGCAGCTTTAGCGGGAGTTACAATGAGCAGTTCTTC. This encodes CASSFSGSYNEQFF.

The CDR3 sequence: CATSETSADETQYF. CDR3 DNA sequence: TGTGCCACCAGTGAGACATCGGCGGACGAGACCCAGTACTTC. The chain has TRBV24-1 and TRBJ2-5; D remains unclear. The V gene's germline CDR1 is KGHDR and CDR2 SFDVKD. CDR3 length: 14 residues. Between the trimmed V and J ends, which lost 4 bases and 5 bases, there was a span of 13 bases.

This clone was seen only once. The rearrangement links TRBV19 to TRBJ2-1; D unclear. V lost 3 bases and J lost 8, with 11 bases in between. Germline V gives CDR1 LNHDA, CDR2 SQIVND (reference sequence). The CDR3 spans 13 residues. The CDR3: CASSIRAVYEQFF. CDR3 sequence (DNA): TGTGCCAGTAGTATTCGGGCGGTGTATGAGCAGTTCTTC.

CDR3 sequence reads: CASSPFLGDEQFF. In DNA, the CDR3 is TGTGCCAGCAGCCCCTTCTTGGGGGATGAGCAGTTCTTC. This sequence joins TRBV6-4 and TRBJ2-1; D may correspond to TRBD1 or TRBD2 (5 bases each). The CDR3 sequence is 13 residues long. Germline loops: CDR1 MRHNA, CDR2 SNTAGT. Trimming stripped 6 bases from V and 8 bases from J, with 14 bases between.

The gene calls are TRBV7-2 and TRBJ1-5; D not certain. The CDR3 is 12 amino acids. Germline CDR1 SGHTA, CDR2 FQGNSA. V was cut by 3 bases and J by 6 bases, with 6 bases left in between. The CDR3 sequence: CASSFSGQPQHF. CDR3 nucleotides: TGTGCCAGCAGCTTTTCAGGTCAGCCCCAGCATTTT.

The genes are TRBV19 and TRBJ1-4; D gene unclear. Deletions cut 5 bases from V and 13 bases from J, with 23 bases between. Germline assignment: CDR1 LNHDA and CDR2 SQIVND (reference sequence). This CDR3 has 15 residues. The CDR3, as DNA: TGTGCCAGTAGTTCGCGAGGAGGTGTGATGAGCGGACTGTTTTTT. This translates into CASSSRGGVMSGLFF.

The chain joins TRBV5-6 to TRBJ2-5, with D perhaps matching TRBD1 or TRBD2 (5 bases each). The CDR3 is 14 residues long. V shed 4 bases and J shed 5 bases, with 15 bases lying between them. Germline CDR1 reads SGHDT; CDR2 reads YYEEEE. The CDR3 sequence is CASSTGTPGETQYF. In DNA, the CDR3 is TGTGCCAGCAGCACTGGGACGCCGGGGGAGACCCAGTACTTC.

The chain combines TRBV5-1 with TRBJ2-1; 8 positions agree with TRBD1. The CDR3 length is 12 residues. Per germline, CDR1 SGHRS and CDR2 YFSETQ. V lost 5 bases to trimming and J lost 9 bases; unmatched junction nucleotides: 4. The CDR3 reads CASRLDRGEQFF. Written as DNA, the CDR3 is TGCGCCAGCAGACTCGACAGGGGTGAGCAGTTCTTC.

This clone was detected once. The chain combines TRBV3-1 (or the pseudogene TRBV3-2) with TRBJ1-4; D may be TRBD1 (6 bases). Germline CDR1 LGHDT, CDR2 YNNKEL (reference sequence). The CDR3 length is 14 residues. Trimming cost V 4 bases and J 5 bases, with 11 bases left between them. Here the CDR3 reads CASSRTVTNEKLFF. CDR3 DNA sequence: TGTGCCAGCAGCCGGACAGTTACGAATGAAAAACTGTTTTTT.

The V and J genes are TRBV6-1 and TRBJ2-7, with 9 bases that match TRBD2. With V trimmed by 1 base and J by 0 bases, 1 base remained unmatched. CDR3 length: 15 amino acids. Germline V gene sequence: CDR1 MNHNS, CDR2 SASEGT. This CDR3 reads CASSEERGASYEQYV. The CDR3 nucleotides read TGTGCCAGCAGTGAAGAGCGGGGGGCCTCCTACGAGCAGTACGTC.

The V and J genes are TRBV3-1 (or the pseudogene TRBV3-2) and TRBJ1-3, with TRBD1 as a possible D gene (5 bases). CDR3 size: 18 residues. Germline V lookup: CDR1 LGHDT, CDR2 YNNKEL (reference sequence). V lost 4 bases to trimming and J lost 1 base, with 20 bases between them. This CDR3 reads CASSLIETGATSGNTIYF. The CDR3 DNA follows: TGTGCCAGCAGCCTCATCGAAACAGGCGCAACATCTGGAAACACCATATATTTT.

This chain connects TRBV3-1 (or the pseudogene TRBV3-2) to TRBJ1-4; 7 bases match TRBD1. This CDR3 is built from 16 residues. Losses at the gene ends were 4 bases for V and 0 bases for J; bases not matched to a gene: 5. The V gene's germline CDR1 is LGHDT and CDR2 YNNKEL (reference sequence). CDR3 bases: TGTGCCAGCAGCCTTAGGACAGGCCCAACTAATGAAAAACTGTTTTTT. Protein product: CASSLRTGPTNEKLFF.

V usage is TRBV28 and J usage is TRBJ2-7, with D possibly matching TRBD2 (6 bases). The V gene lost 7 bases and the J gene lost 1 base, with 17 bases spanning the gap. The CDR3 loop spans 15 amino acids. The V gene's germline CDR1 is MDHEN and CDR2 SYDVKM. CDR3 sequence reads: CASTPPGGASYEQYF. In nucleotides, the CDR3 is TGTGCCAGCACCCCTCCCGGCGGGGCTTCCTACGAGCAGTACTTC.

This clone was counted only a few times. This chain links TRBV24-1 with TRBJ2-7, with D hard to call. CDR3 length: 11 residues. The germline V gene encodes CDR1 KGHDR and CDR2 SFDVKD. V gave up 5 bases and J gave up 4 bases, with 5 bases separating them. CDR3 region: CATSGGYEQYF. In DNA form, the CDR3 reads TGTGCCACCAGTGGAGGTTACGAGCAGTACTTC.

The chain combines TRBV3-1 (or the pseudogene TRBV3-2) with TRBJ1-4; no clear D gene. This CDR3 region has 11 residues. Germline-derived CDR1 and CDR2 are LGHDT and YNNKEL (reference sequence). V lost 1 base, J lost 14 bases, and 8 bases lay in between. CDR3: CASSQAYTLFF. CDR3 DNA: TGTGCCAGCAGCCAAGCATATACGCTGTTTTTT.

The chain employs TRBV27 and TRBJ1-5; tentatively, D is TRBD1 (6 bases). Trimming took 5 bases from V and 0 from J, leaving 11 bases between them. Germline V gene sequence: CDR1 MNHEY, CDR2 SMNVEV (reference sequence). The CDR3 has 15 amino acids. CDR3 sequence: CASSLTGSSNQPQHF. DNA for the CDR3: TGTGCCAGCAGTCTGACAGGTTCTAGCAATCAGCCCCAGCATTTT.